The rows below give T cell receptor beta chains drawn from one sample of a study of T-cell reconstitution after alpha-beta-depleted transplantation in children. Each CDR3 protein gets one entry after TCRdb re-called the PCR reads with MiXCR. The sample records about 180,000 distinct CDR3 sequences, approximately 12% being singletons. Sequences were derived from PBMCs, sampled before TCRalphabeta/CD19-depleted stem cell transplant. The receptor set was obtained from a boy younger than 10 with acute myeloid leukemia, due to receive a stem cell transplant. The CDR3 runs from the conserved cysteine through the conserved F or W. Fields, in order: J gene, D gene, clone size, CDR3 length, V gene, CDR3 DNA, CDR3 protein. The D gene is left open where the match is weak. Not every row has a clone size; where given, it reads once, few, many or a size class.

TRBJ2-5	TRBD2	many	15	TRBV6-5	TGTGCCAGCAGTTACTGGAGCGGGACGGGGGAGACCCAGTACTTC	CASSYWSGTGETQYF
TRBJ2-7	NA	many	14	TRBV14	TGTGCCAGCAGCCTATGGCCTTCCTCCTACGAGCAGTACTTC	CASSLWPSSYEQYF
TRBJ2-3	TRBD2	few	16	TRBV20-1	TGCAGTGCTATCACTAGCGGGAGGGCCGATACAGATACGCAGTATTTT	CSAITSGRADTDTQYF
TRBJ2-1	NA	medium-sized	10	TRBV10-3	TGTGCCATCAAATACGATGAGCAGTTCTTC	CAIKYDEQFF
TRBJ1-1	NA	many	14	TRBV18	TGTGCCAGCTCACCATTGGGGTCAACCACTGAAGCTTTCTTT	CASSPLGSTTEAFF
TRBJ2-1	TRBD2	many	14	TRBV6-1	TGTGCCAGCAGTGGACTAGCGGAACACAATGAGCAGTTCTTC	CASSGLAEHNEQFF
TRBJ1-2	NA	once	12	TRBV20-1	TGCAGTGCTAGAGAAACGAGCTATGGCTACACCTTC	CSARETSYGYTF
TRBJ2-5	TRBD1	many	15	TRBV6-5	TGTGCCAGCCGAGGGGAGACAGGGGAAGTCGGGACCCAGTACTTC	CASRGETGEVGTQYF
TRBJ1-1	NA	many	13	TRBV24-1	TGTGCCACACCAGCAGGGCCGTACACTGAAGCTTTCTTT	CATPAGPYTEAFF
TRBJ2-3	TRBD2	many	15	TRBV3-1	TGTGCCAGCAGCCACCCTGGCGGGAGCGCAGATACGCAGTATTTT	CASSHPGGSADTQYF
TRBJ1-3	NA	many	13	TRBV29-1	TGCAGCGTTGTTGCCGGGAACGGAAACACCATATATTTT	CSVVAGNGNTIYF
TRBJ1-1	NA	NA	16	TRBV5-1	TGCGCCAGCAGCTTGGCAACGACCCCTCGGGACACTGAAGCTTTCTTT	CASSLATTPRDTEAFF
TRBJ1-6	NA	many	16	TRBV5-5	TGTGCCAGCAGCGCACGAAAGACCACGAATAATTCACCCCTCCACTTT	CASSARKTTNNSPLHF
TRBJ2-1	NA	many	13	TRBV11-2	TGTGCCAGCAGAGACAATGCCTACAATGAGCAGTTCTTC	CASRDNAYNEQFF
TRBJ1-6	NA	few	15	TRBV19	TGTGCCAGTAGCTTGGGGCAGGGTCAAGATTCACCCCTCCACTTT	CASSLGQGQDSPLHF
TRBJ1-2	NA	NA	13	TRBV18	TGTGCCAGCTCACCAGAAGGTTACTATGGCTACACCTTC	CASSPEGYYGYTF
TRBJ1-4	TRBD1	many	15	TRBV7-6	TGTGCCAGCAGCTCAACAGGGGGCCCTGATGAAAAACTGTTTTTT	CASSSTGGPDEKLFF
TRBJ1-1	NA	many	12	TRBV3-1	TGTGCCAGCAGCCAGTTGATGGGGGAAGCTTTCTTT	CASSQLMGEAFF
TRBJ2-3	NA	many	14	TRBV29-1	TGCAGCGTACCAGACAGGCTACACACAGATACGCAGTATTTT	CSVPDRLHTDTQYF
TRBJ2-1	TRBD2	many	16	TRBV27	TGTGCCAGCACAGGGACGAGCGGGAGCCCGCTCCGGGAGCAGTTCTTC	CASTGTSGSPLREQFF
TRBJ2-2	NA	few	15	TRBV5-1	TGCGCCAGCAGCTTGGAAGAGGCAAACCCCGGGGAGCTGTTTTTT	CASSLEEANPGELFF
TRBJ2-7	TRBD2	NA	15	TRBV12-3/TRBV12-4	TGTGCCAGCAGTTCCCGACTAGCGGGAGTTTACGAGCAGTACTTC	CASSSRLAGVYEQYF
TRBJ1-1	NA	many	12	TRBV6-1	TGTGCCAGCAGTGCAGGGGCTGCAGGAGCTTTCTTT	CASSAGAAGAFF
TRBJ2-1	TRBD2	many	17	TRBV4-2	TGTGCCAGCAGCCAAGAAGGGGGCGGGGGGGCCTACAATGAGCAGTTCTTC	CASSQEGGGGAYNEQFF
TRBJ2-3	TRBD2	many	14	TRBV6-2/TRBV6-3	TGTGCCAGCAGTTACGTAGCGGGAGCAGATACGCAGTATTTT	CASSYVAGADTQYF
TRBJ1-1	NA	many	13	TRBV9	TGTGCCAGCAGCGTATCGTCGAACACTGAAGCTTTCTTT	CASSVSSNTEAFF
TRBJ2-1	TRBD2	many	15	TRBV7-9	TGTGCCGCAAAGGCTAGCGGGAGGAGATACAATGAGCAGTTCTTC	CAAKASGRRYNEQFF
TRBJ2-3	TRBD2	many	13	TRBV18	TGTGCCAGCTCACCACCTAGCGGGGGGGAGCAGTATTTT	CASSPPSGGEQYF
TRBJ2-7	TRBD1	many	14	TRBV18	TGTGCCAGCTCACCAGGGACAGGGGACTACGAGCAGTACTTC	CASSPGTGDYEQYF
TRBJ1-1	NA	many	16	TRBV20-1	TGCAGTGCTAGAGATTCGACGAGAGGGCTCGACACTGAAGCTTTCTTT	CSARDSTRGLDTEAFF
TRBJ2-4	TRBD1	many	16	TRBV5-1	TGCGCCAGCAGCCCCCGGGACAGGGGTGCCAAAAACATTCAGTACTTC	CASSPRDRGAKNIQYF
TRBJ1-6	NA	many	15	TRBV28	TGTGCCAGCAGTCTAGCCCGCGAGGGCAGAATACCCCTCCACTTT	CASSLAREGRIPLHF
TRBJ2-4	NA	many	18	TRBV7-8	TGTGCCAGCAGCCTTCGACTAGGAGGGACCTTAGCCAAAAACATTCAGTACTTC	CASSLRLGGTLAKNIQYF
TRBJ2-1	NA	many	16	TRBV5-1	TGCGCCAGCAGCTTGGGGCTAGTGAGCTCCTACAATGAGCAGTTCTTC	CASSLGLVSSYNEQFF
TRBJ1-4	NA	many	13	TRBV20-1	TGCAGTCCCCTGGGGGGGGGCAGTGAAAAACTGTTTTTT	CSPLGGGSEKLFF
TRBJ2-2	TRBD2	many	14	TRBV5-1	TGCGCCAGCAGGCGCTTAGCGGGAGCCGGGGAGCTGTTTTTT	CASRRLAGAGELFF
TRBJ2-5	TRBD1	many	18	TRBV7-2	TGTGCCAGCAGCGCCAACCGAGACAGGGGGGTTATCTCAGAGACCCAGTACTTC	CASSANRDRGVISETQYF
TRBJ1-2	NA	many	14	TRBV5-1	TGCGCCAGCAGCCAGGGATCCAACGAGGCTGGCTACACCTTC	CASSQGSNEAGYTF
TRBJ2-5	TRBD2	many	14	TRBV4-1	TGCGCCAGCAGCCATACGACTAGCGAAGAGACCCAGTACTTC	CASSHTTSEETQYF
TRBJ2-2	TRBD1	many	17	TRBV3-1	TGTGCCAGCAGCCAAGGTTTGGGACAGGGAAGTACCGGGGAGCTGTTTTTT	CASSQGLGQGSTGELFF
TRBJ2-1	TRBD2	many	16	TRBV4-2	TGTGCCAGCAGCCAAGTCCTGGCGGGGGGATACAATGAGCAGTTCTTC	CASSQVLAGGYNEQFF
TRBJ2-3	TRBD2	many	20	TRBV4-2	TGTGCCAGCAGCCCCTCCTGGGTGTGGCGGGGGAAGCGTGGCACAGATACGCAGTATTTT	CASSPSWVWRGKRGTDTQYF
TRBJ2-7	TRBD1	many	13	TRBV27	TGTGCCAGCTTGGGACAGGGGGCTAACGAGCAGTACTTC	CASLGQGANEQYF
TRBJ2-3	NA	NA	13	TRBV20-1	TGCAGTGCTAGGGGACTCAACACAGATACGCAGTATTTT	CSARGLNTDTQYF
TRBJ1-2	TRBD1	many	15	TRBV6-1	TGTGCCAGCAGTGAAGGGGACAGGGGCGGCTATGGCTACACCTTC	CASSEGDRGGYGYTF
TRBJ1-4	NA	many	14	TRBV18	TGTGCCAGCTCACCACCGTCGCAGGGGGAAAAACTGTTTTTT	CASSPPSQGEKLFF
TRBJ2-7	TRBD2	few	16	TRBV30	TGTGCCTGGAATAAACTAGCGGGAGGACTTTCCTACGAGCAGTACTTC	CAWNKLAGGLSYEQYF